What follows are 24 T cell receptor beta chains derived from one specimen sequenced in a study of Tregs in tolerant kidney transplant recipients. The repertoire was sequenced with immunoSEQ multiplex PCR; TCRdb's copy has only in-frame clones and lacks some. This sample lists about 48,000 clones; its ten largest clones have 0.75% to 0.95%. The sample here was CD4+ T cells from blood, taken before the transplant. Every receptor here comes from a human donor who received a combined kidney and bone marrow transplant.

A remark on this clone: Read sequence stops 3 residues before the CDR3 end, and the germline J gene provides the missing end. The chain joins TRBV6-4 to TRBJ2-1, with 13 nucleotides matching TRBD2. The germline gives CDR1 MRHNA, CDR2 SNTAGT. The CDR3 consists of 15 residues. With V trimmed by 4 bases and J by 9 bases, 6 bases remained unmatched. The CDR3 reads CASSVLAGGPVEQFF. Incomplete CDR3 DNA: TGTGCCAGCAGTGTACTAGCGGGAGGGCCGGTTGAG.

Details on this clone: The read stops 3 residues short of the end of the CDR3; the missing end is completed from the germline J gene. V usage is TRBV7-8 and J usage is TRBJ2-7; TRBD2 matches at 7 bases. V shed 5 bases and J 1 base; nucleotides not matched to a gene: 8. The CDR3 extends over 15 amino acids. Germline V gene sequence: CDR1 SGHVS, CDR2 FQNEAQ. The chain's CDR3 is CASSPRDYLSYEQYF. The CDR3 bases that were read are TGTGCCAGCAGCCCCCGGGACTACTTATCCTACGAG.

To note about this clone: With the read ending 3 residues before the CDR3 end, the germline J gene is used to fill in that end. V usage is TRBV19 and J usage is TRBJ2-5; 9 positions match TRBD1. Trimming removed 2 bases from V and 3 bases from J; junction bases left unmatched: 4. The CDR3 contains 15 residues. Looked up from germline, CDR1 is LNHDA and CDR2 is SQIVND (reference sequence). CDR3 region: CASSIRDRAEETQYF. The covered CDR3 bases are TGTGCCAGTAGTATAAGGGACAGGGCAGAAGAGACC.

Regarding this clone: Sequencing ends 3 residues short of the CDR3 end; the germline J gene provides the rest. The chain links TRBV20-1 to TRBJ2-1; maybe TRBD1 (6 bases). The CDR3 totals 11 residues. The germline V and J ends were trimmed by 7 bases and 9 bases, with 13 bases remaining between them. The germline V gene has CDR1 DFQATT and CDR2 SNEGSKA (reference sequence). The CDR3: CSGGLASEQFF. CDR3 DNA (partial): TGCAGTGGGGGGCTAGCTAGTGAG.

Of note for this clone: The read halts 3 residues ahead of the CDR3 end, with the missing end drawn from the germline J gene. The chain combines TRBV4-2 with TRBJ2-1; TRBD2 aligns across 10 bases. J lost 0 bases, V lost 4 bases, and 18 bases had no gene match. Per germline, CDR1 LGHNA and CDR2 YNFKEQ. The CDR3 length is 21 residues. The CDR3 protein is CASSPSGAGGPFFFSYNEQFF. The part of the CDR3 DNA that was read is TGTGCCAGCAGCCCATCGGGAGCGGGAGGGCCTTTTTTTTTCTCCTACAATGAG.

On this clone itself: The read ends 3 residues early relative to the CDR3; the germline J gene fills the gap. The V gene is TRBV30, the J gene TRBJ1-6; 7 positions agree with TRBD1. V trimming: 7 bases; J trimming: 2 bases; junction bases outside the gene matches: 2. This CDR3 is built from 13 residues. Per the germline V gene, CDR1 is GTSNPN and CDR2 is SVGIG (reference sequence). The DNA read from the CDR3 is TGTGCCTCCACAGGGGCCTATAATTCACCC. Translation: CASTGAYNSP. In full, the CDR3 reads CASTGAYNSPLHF.

Notes on this clone: The CDR3 end falls 3 residues outside the read, so it is completed with the germline J gene. The chain joins TRBV20-1 to TRBJ2-3; 8 positions agree with TRBD2. The germline gives CDR1 DFQATT, CDR2 SNEGSKA (reference sequence). Unmatched junction bases numbered 8, after V lost 6 bases and J lost 3 bases. The CDR3 spans 14 residues. The CDR3 loop reads CSASGGARTDTQYF. The sequenced CDR3 bases are TGCAGTGCGTCCGGGGGGGCGCGAACAGATACG.

Concerning this clone itself: The DNA ends 3 residues before the CDR3 does, and the rest of the CDR3 is filled in from the germline J gene. The V gene is TRBV19, the J gene TRBJ1-5; D is ambiguous. The CDR3 is made up of 13 amino acids. Trimming stripped 11 bases from V and 3 bases from J, with 14 bases between. Germline values: CDR1 LNHDA, CDR2 SQIVND (reference sequence). The part of the CDR3 DNA that was read is TGTGCCGGTGGTAGCGGTGACAATCAGCCC. This gives the protein CAGGSGDNQP. From start to end, the CDR3 is CAGGSGDNQPQHF.

As to this clone: Read data end 3 residues before the CDR3 end; the end is taken from the germline J gene. This chain links TRBV18 with TRBJ2-5, with 8 bases fitting TRBD2. The CDR3 is 14 residues long. Trimming at V came to 3 bases and at J to 4 bases, leaving 4 bases not matched to a gene. CDR1 and CDR2 from the germline V gene are KGHSH and LQKENI. The CDR3 loop is CASSPQRGIETQYF. Incomplete CDR3 DNA: TGTGCCAGCTCACCCCAGCGGGGGATAGAGACC.

Worth noting for this clone: The CDR3 end lies 3 residues beyond the end of the read and is filled in from the germline J gene. The chain has TRBV30 and TRBJ1-6; TRBD1 aligns across 7 bases. The germline V gene encodes CDR1 GTSNPN and CDR2 SVGIG (reference sequence). The CDR3 is 13 amino acids. J lost 5 bases, V lost 5 bases, and 3 bases had no gene match. The sequenced part of the CDR3 DNA is TGTGCCTGGGAGGGGACAGATAATTCACCC. This codes for CAWEGTDNSP. The full CDR3 protein reads CAWEGTDNSPLHF.

Points on this clone: With the read ending 3 residues before the CDR3 end, the germline J gene is used to fill in that end. The chain couples TRBV28 to TRBJ1-5; D is uncertain. Germline V gives CDR1 MDHEN, CDR2 SYDVKM. V shed 2 bases and J shed 4 bases, with 6 bases lying between them. The CDR3 runs 13 residues. CDR3 DNA, as far as it was read: TGTGCCAGCAGTTTAACCAGGAATCAGCCC. It specifies CASSLTRNQP. The entire CDR3 is CASSLTRNQPQHF. Using reference TRBV28 and TRBJ1-5 for the parts outside the CDR3, the full variable domain is DVKVTQSSRYLVKRTGEKVFLECVQDMDHENMFWYRQDPGLGLRLIYFSYDVKMKEKGDIPEGYSVSREKKERFSLILESASTNQTSMYLCASSLTRNQPQHFGDGTRLSIL.

For this clone: Read data end 3 residues before the CDR3 end; the end is taken from the germline J gene. V gene TRBV2 combines with J gene TRBJ2-6; unclear D gene. Germline assignment: CDR1 SNHLY and CDR2 FYNNEI. With 4 bases removed from V and 0 bases from J, the gap between germline ends came to 4 bases. CDR3 length equals 14 residues. The covered CDR3 bases are TGTGCCAGCAGTGCTAGCTCTGGGGCCAACGTC. Its protein product is CASSASSGANV. The full CDR3 is CASSASSGANVLTF.

With regard to this clone: The CDR3 extends 3 residues past the end of the read, so its final part is completed from the germline J gene. This chain joins TRBV6-8 and TRBJ1-1; D unclear. The CDR3 spans 14 residues. Per germline, CDR1 MNHGY and CDR2 SAAAGT. V was trimmed by 4 bases and J by 1 base, leaving 10 bases between them. Incomplete CDR3 DNA: TGTGCCAGCAGTTCCAACACCCAGAACACTGAA. It encodes CASSSNTQNTE. In full, the CDR3 reads CASSSNTQNTEAFF.

Partial CDR3 DNA: TGTGCCAGCTCACCGGAGGGGACC. It yields the protein CASSPEGT. The whole CDR3 reads CASSPEGTQYF. This chain links TRBV18 with TRBJ2-5, with a tentative D call TRBD2 (6 bases). The read finishes 3 residues shy of the CDR3 end, and the germline J gene is used to complete it. Germline lookup yields CDR1 KGHSH and CDR2 LQKENI. The CDR3 runs to 11 residues. The V and J ends lost 3 bases and 7 bases respectively, with 6 bases between them. Supplemented by reference TRBV18 and TRBJ2-5, the full variable domain reads NAGVMQNPRHLVRRRGQEARLRCSPMKGHSHVYWYRQLPEEGLKFMVYLQKENIIDESGMPKERFSAEFPKEGPSILRIQQVVRGDSAAYFCASSPEGTQYFGPGTRLLVL.

With respect to this clone: From the germline J gene comes the end of the CDR3, since the read stops 3 residues before it. The chain joins TRBV29-1 to TRBJ1-4; 8 bases agree with TRBD1. Germline CDR1 reads SQVTM; CDR2 reads ANQGSEA. With 4 bases clipped from V and 8 bases from J, the junction kept 9 bases outside the gene matches. This CDR3 has 14 amino acids. CDR3 DNA (partial): TGCAGCGTTGGAAGGGCAGGGGGCAGCGAAAAA. This gives the protein CSVGRAGGSEK. In full, the CDR3 is CSVGRAGGSEKLFF.

This CDR3 is CASSPPAAPRTEAFF. CDR3 bases read: TGTGCCAGTAGTCCCCCGGCGGCCCCCCGCACTGAA. This sequence joins TRBV19 and TRBJ1-1; unclear D gene. Read data end 3 residues before the CDR3 end; the end is taken from the germline J gene. This CDR3 contains 15 residues. Between the trimmed V and J ends, which lost 5 bases and 4 bases, there was a span of 17 bases. In germline, CDR1 is LNHDA, CDR2 SQIVND (reference sequence).

A word on this clone: The CDR3 end lies 3 residues beyond the end of the read and is filled in from the germline J gene. J is TRBJ1-4 and V is TRBV18, with a tentative D call TRBD1 (6 bases). V dropped 2 bases and J dropped 0 bases, with 10 bases sitting between them. This CDR3 has 16 residues. Germline CDR1 reads KGHSH; CDR2 reads LQKENI. Incomplete CDR3 DNA: TGTGCCAGCTCACCAGACAGGAGTGCAACTAATGAAAAA. It is translated as CASSPDRSATNEK. The whole CDR3 sequence reads CASSPDRSATNEKLFF.

CDR3 region: CAIKNTQNTGELFF. The sequenced CDR3 bases are TGTGCCATCAAAAACACCCAGAACACCGGGGAG. This chain connects TRBV10-3 to TRBJ2-2; no clear D gene. Read data end 3 residues before the CDR3 end; the end is taken from the germline J gene. The CDR3 contains 14 residues. V shed 7 bases and J shed 1 base, with 10 bases lying between them. Germline CDR1 is ENHRY and CDR2 is SYGVKD.

As regards this clone: Sequencing ends 3 residues short of the CDR3 end; the germline J gene provides the rest. V usage is TRBV6-4 and J usage is TRBJ1-2; 8 bases map to TRBD1. The CDR3 runs to 13 residues. Per germline, CDR1 MRHNA and CDR2 SNTAGT. The junction had 3 bases not matched to a gene; V was cut back by 6 bases and J by 3 bases. CDR3 DNA, as far as it was read: TGTGCCAGCAGAAAGACAGGGGACTATGGC. Its protein is CASRKTGDYG. The entire CDR3 sequence reads CASRKTGDYGYTF.

In regard to this clone: The CDR3 end lies 3 residues beyond the end of the read and is filled in from the germline J gene. This chain links TRBV7-2 with TRBJ2-2, with unresolved D. V lost 2 bases to trimming and J lost 1 base, with 2 bases between them. CDR3 size: 13 residues. Germline CDR1 is SGHTA and CDR2 is FQGNSA. The CDR3 is CASSLLNTGELFF. CDR3 DNA, as far as it was read: TGTGCCAGCAGCTTACTGAACACCGGGGAG.

Worth noting for this clone: Read data end 3 residues before the CDR3 end; the end is taken from the germline J gene. The chain combines TRBV20-1 with TRBJ2-5; 9 nucleotides match TRBD1. Unmatched junction bases numbered 6, after V lost 3 bases and J lost 4 bases. The V gene's germline CDR1 is DFQATT and CDR2 SNEGSKA (reference sequence). This CDR3 has 14 residues. The CDR3 is CSARLTGGGETQYF. The sequenced CDR3 bases are TGCAGTGCTAGGCTGACAGGGGGGGGAGAGACC.

As for this clone: The read finishes 3 residues shy of the CDR3 end, and the germline J gene is used to complete it. The chain is built from TRBV7-2 and TRBJ2-7; 7 positions agree with TRBD2. Germline assignment: CDR1 SGHTA and CDR2 FQGNSA. The J segment lost 1 base and the V segment lost 3 bases, leaving 6 bases of the junction unmatched. This CDR3 comprises 15 residues. CDR3 bases read: TGTGCCAGCAGCTTCCTAGCGGAACCTTCCTACGAG. This translates into CASSFLAEPSYE. The CDR3 as a whole reads CASSFLAEPSYEQYF.

In regard to this clone: Read sequence stops 3 residues before the CDR3 end, and the germline J gene provides the missing end. V is TRBV19 and J is TRBJ2-3; 13 bases align to TRBD2. CDR3 length equals 18 residues. Trimming removed 3 bases from V and 3 bases from J; junction bases left unmatched: 9. Germline V gene lookup returns CDR1 LNHDA and CDR2 SQIVND (reference sequence). CDR3 protein: CASSIRTSGSLWTDTQYF. CDR3 DNA, as far as it was read: TGTGCCAGTAGTATCCGGACTAGCGGGAGTTTGTGGACAGATACG. Drawing the rest from reference TRBV19 and TRBJ2-3, the complete variable domain is DGGITQSPKYLFRKEGQNVTLSCEQNLNHDAMYWYRQDPGQGLRLIYYSQIVNDFQKGDIAEGYSVSREKKESFPLTVTSAQKNPTAFYLCASSIRTSGSLWTDTQYFGPGTRLTVL.

About this clone itself: The read ends 3 residues early relative to the CDR3; the germline J gene fills the gap. V is TRBV7-8 and J is TRBJ2-2, with a possible D match to TRBD2 (6 bases). Germline values: CDR1 SGHVS, CDR2 FQNEAQ. The CDR3 spans 17 residues. With 1 base removed from V and 4 bases from J, the gap between germline ends came to 16 bases. CDR3 residues: CASSLVGGFGGTGELFF. The CDR3 bases that were read are TGTGCCAGCAGCTTAGTCGGCGGTTTCGGGGGCACCGGGGAG.